The 20 T cell receptor beta chains listed next were all sequenced from one sample in a study of Ad26.COV2.S vaccination and SARS-CoV-2 variants listed by TCRdb under 2021. Receptors were amplified or captured by the immunoSEQ multiplex PCR assay. TCRdb obtained this table from immuneACCESS and retained in-frame rearrangements with V and J assigned. These tables miss some clones; where compared with another copy, unresolved V genes account for less than half of the shortfall, and the remainder is unexplained. This sample is represented by roughly 700,000 clones; 80% to 90% of them were singletons. The biggest ten clones account for over 1.3% of the sample. The meaning of the sample's treatment or condition label: approximately 18 received Ad26.COV2.S at low or high dose, single or two shots; roughly 5 received placebo; per-sample allocation not given. For vaccine and placebo recipients, the sequenced repertoires came from samples collected on day 63 after the first injection.

The source was peripheral blood, collected in a trial of Ad26.COV2.S vaccine versus placebo. The receptors stem from a person aged 18-60 years who received the Ad26.COV2.S COVID-19 vaccine or a placebo.

The chain employs TRBV7-2 and TRBJ1-1, with no clear D. V lost 1 base to trimming and J lost 0 bases, with 9 bases between them. This CDR3 has 15 residues. Per germline, CDR1 SGHTA and CDR2 FQGNSA. The CDR3 nucleotides are TGTGCCAGCAGCTTAGTAGAGGGAATGAACACTGAAGCTTTCTTT. Translated, it gives CASSLVEGMNTEAFF.

The V call is TRBV30, the J call TRBJ1-5; D is perhaps TRBD1 (5 bases). Trimming pared 0 bases from V and 3 bases from J, leaving 12 bases between. The CDR3 is 15 residues long. Per the germline V gene, CDR1 is GTSNPN and CDR2 is SVGIG (reference sequence). DNA of the CDR3: TGTGCCTGGAGTGTAGCAGGGAATCTCAATCAGCCCCAGCATTTT. Protein product: CAWSVAGNLNQPQHF.

The V call is TRBV19, the J call TRBJ1-2; weak D call: TRBD1 (5 bases). The V end lost 2 bases, the J end lost 0 bases, and 7 bases lay between the germline ends. The CDR3 covers 14 residues. The germline gives CDR1 LNHDA, CDR2 SQIVND (reference sequence). In DNA form, the CDR3 reads TGTGCCAGTAGTATAATGGGGGCTAACTATGGCTACACCTTC. Its protein is CASSIMGANYGYTF.

Note on this clone: The sample carries other DNA sequences with the same CDR3. The J gene is TRBJ2-3, the V gene TRBV7-2; D ambiguous. CDR1 SGHTA and CDR2 FQGNSA come from the germline V gene. V shed 2 bases and J shed 0 bases, with 3 bases lying between them. This CDR3 has 13 residues. The CDR3 sequence: CASSLSSTDTQYF. For the CDR3, the DNA is TGTGCCAGCAGCTTAAGCAGCACAGATACGCAGTATTTT.

The chain carries TRBV7-8 and TRBJ2-3, with D perhaps TRBD2 (5 bases). Germline CDR1 reads SGHVS; CDR2 reads FQNEAQ. The CDR3 contains 15 residues. V was shortened by 3 bases and J by 4 bases, with 14 bases between the two germline ends. The CDR3 protein is CASSLDGLGADTQYF. CDR3 in DNA: TGTGCCAGCAGCTTGGACGGCCTCGGGGCAGATACGCAGTATTTT.

V is TRBV5-1 and J is TRBJ2-7, with D possibly matching TRBD2 (7 bases). Trimming took 7 bases from V and 6 from J, leaving 20 bases between them. CDR1 and CDR2 from the germline V gene are SGHRS and YFSETQ. The CDR3 has 14 amino acids. DNA of the CDR3: TGCGCCAGCTCAAGGACTAGGGGGGGATCCGAGCAGTACTTC. Residues: CASSRTRGGSEQYF.

The rearrangement links TRBV6-5 to TRBJ1-4; 10 bases align to TRBD1. In germline, CDR1 is MNHEY, CDR2 SVGAGI. The junction had 6 bases not matched to a gene; V was cut back by 6 bases and J by 8 bases. There are 14 residues in the CDR3. This CDR3 reads CASRAGQGFEKLFF. The CDR3, as DNA: TGTGCCAGCAGGGCGGGACAGGGGTTCGAAAAACTGTTTTTT.

The chain joins TRBV18 to TRBJ1-2; 8 positions agree with TRBD1. This CDR3 has 16 amino acids. The V segment lost 3 bases and the J segment 0 bases; nucleotides outside the gene matches: 6. CDR1 KGHSH and CDR2 LQKENI come from the germline V gene. This CDR3 is CASSPAGQDTNYGYTF. CDR3 DNA: TGTGCCAGCTCACCCGCGGGACAGGATACTAACTATGGCTACACCTTC.

This clone was detected only once. The V call is TRBV6-2 or TRBV6-3, the J call TRBJ2-1, with 8 bases matching TRBD2. Germline CDR1 is MNHEY and CDR2 is SVGEGT. The CDR3 covers 16 residues. V lost 0 bases to trimming and J lost 6 bases; unmatched junction nucleotides: 7. CDR3 residues: CASSYSGTRTGNEQFF. In DNA form, the CDR3 reads TGTGCCAGCAGTTACTCGGGGACTAGGACGGGCAATGAGCAGTTCTTC.

The gene calls are TRBV7-2 and TRBJ1-5; D is ambiguous. The V and J ends lost 1 base and 2 bases respectively, with 9 bases between them. The germline V gene has CDR1 SGHTA and CDR2 FQGNSA. There are 15 residues in the CDR3. CDR3 sequence (DNA): TGTGCCAGCAGCTTAGGTGGGTTTGGCAATCAGCCCCAGCATTTT. Protein: CASSLGGFGNQPQHF.

The chain recombines TRBV19 with TRBJ2-4; D is unclear. V dropped 6 bases and J dropped 5 bases, with 8 bases sitting between them. CDR3 length: 12 residues. Per the germline V gene, CDR1 is LNHDA and CDR2 is SQIVND (reference sequence). CDR3: CASSRSENIQYF. CDR3 bases: TGTGCCAGTAGCCGGTCGGAAAACATTCAGTACTTC.

The chain employs TRBV14 and TRBJ2-1; 11 bases map to TRBD2. Germline CDR1 reads SGHDN; CDR2 reads FVKESK. The CDR3 loop spans 16 amino acids. V was pared by 4 bases and J by 7 bases, with 9 bases of the junction left unmatched. CDR3 in amino acids: CASSPYSSGRRNEQFF. In nucleotides, the CDR3 is TGTGCCAGCAGCCCTTATTCTAGCGGGAGGAGGAATGAGCAGTTCTTC.

This clone was observed once. The CDR3 coding sequence is TGCGCCAGCAGCCCCGGGAATTTTGAGCAGTTCTTC. Residues: CASSPGNFEQFF. V usage is TRBV5-1 and J usage is TRBJ2-1; tentatively, D is TRBD2 (5 bases). CDR1 is SGHRS and CDR2 is YFSETQ in the germline V gene. This CDR3 region has 12 residues. Between the trimmed V and J ends, which lost 4 bases and 9 bases, there was a span of 11 bases. Full variable domain (rest looked up from reference TRBV5-1 and TRBJ2-1): KAGVTQTPRYLIKTRGQQVTLSCSPISGHRSVSWYQQTPGQGLQFLFEYFSETQRNKGNFPGRFSGRQFSNSRSEMNVSTLELGDSALYLCASSPGNFEQFFGPGTRLTVL.

The chain joins TRBV5-6 to TRBJ1-6; D remains ambiguous. V was shortened by 1 base and J by 0 bases, with 14 bases between the two germline ends. This CDR3 contains 18 residues. The germline V gene has CDR1 SGHDT and CDR2 YYEEEE. As DNA, the CDR3 is TGTGCCAGCAGCTTGCAGGACGATTGGGGCTCCTATAATTCACCCCTCCACTTT. Amino acid sequence: CASSLQDDWGSYNSPLHF.

The V call is TRBV2, the J call TRBJ2-4; maybe TRBD2 (5 bases). Trimming left V 7 bases short and J 10 bases short, with 11 bases between. The germline V gene encodes CDR1 SNHLY and CDR2 FYNNEI. This CDR3 has 11 amino acids. In DNA form, the CDR3 reads TGTGCCAGCATAGGAGGTTTGATTCAGTACTTC. This codes for CASIGGLIQYF.

This clone was counted only a few times. V gene TRBV13 combines with J gene TRBJ2-2; 9 bases fit TRBD1. The CDR3 totals 14 residues. V shed 5 bases, J shed 6 bases, and the junction held 4 bases outside the gene matches. CDR1 and CDR2 from the germline V gene are PRHDT and FYEKMQ (reference sequence). Here the CDR3 DNA reads TGTGCCAGCAGCGGGACAGGGAGACCCGGGGAGCTGTTTTTT. It yields the protein CASSGTGRPGELFF. The full variable domain, in which reference TRBV13 and TRBJ2-2 provide the parts outside the CDR3, is AAGVIQSPRHLIKEKRETATLKCYPIPRHDTVYWYQQGPGQDPQFLISFYEKMQSDKGSIPDRFSAQQFSDYHSELNMSSLELGDSALYFCASSGTGRPGELFFGEGSRLTVL.

This sequence joins TRBV5-1 and TRBJ2-1; D remains ambiguous. The CDR3 contains 15 residues. CDR1 is SGHRS, CDR2 YFSETQ, per germline. The ends were cut back, 1 base at V and 4 bases at J, with 12 bases in the middle. CDR3 sequence reads: CASSLPSQSYNEQFF. The CDR3 DNA reads as TGCGCCAGCAGCTTGCCCAGCCAGAGTTACAATGAGCAGTTCTTC.

This chain uses TRBV5-4 with TRBJ1-1; 7 positions agree with TRBD1. Germline values: CDR1 SGHNT, CDR2 YYREEE (reference sequence). V lost 5 bases to trimming and J lost 0 bases; unmatched junction nucleotides: 10. This CDR3 spans 16 amino acids. The CDR3 nucleotides read TGTGCCAGCAGGGGGGCAGGGGGTTTCATGAACACTGAAGCTTTCTTT. Translating it yields CASRGAGGFMNTEAFF.

V gene TRBV5-1 combines with J gene TRBJ1-3, with unresolved D. The CDR3 extends over 14 amino acids. V was pared by 3 bases and J by 0 bases, with 7 bases between. Germline V gives CDR1 SGHRS, CDR2 YFSETQ. CDR3 nucleotides: TGCGCCAGCAGCTGGGCAGCCTCTGGAAACACCATATATTTT. Encoded protein: CASSWAASGNTIYF.

The chain links TRBV9 to TRBJ1-2; TRBD1 is a possible D gene (6 bases). Trimming took off 0 bases at V and 4 bases at J, with 13 bases between the two ends. The V gene's germline CDR1 is SGDLS and CDR2 YYNGEE. The CDR3 contains 15 residues. The CDR3 here is CASSVEDRSFYGYTF. CDR3 DNA sequence: TGTGCCAGCAGCGTAGAGGACAGAAGTTTCTATGGCTACACCTTC. Looking up the rest from reference TRBV9 and TRBJ1-2 gives the full variable domain: DSGVTQTPKHLITATGQRVTLRCSPRSGDLSVYWYQQSLDQGLQFLIQYYNGEERAKGNILERFSAQQFPDLHSELNLSSLELGDSALYFCASSVEDRSFYGYTFGSGTRLTVV.